This T cell receptor (beta chain) originates from a study of human T cells and chemical hapten exposure. Study overall: In the sensitization step, 2% DPC was placed on approximately 2 cm by approximately 2 cm of upper inner arm skin. The patient population, which was mostly female, had alopecia areata, totalis or universalis. TCR yields differed between samples (mainly from small differences in pooled library volume).

V was pared by 6 bases and J by 1 base, with 10 bases between. There are 14 residues in the CDR3. As to time point: patch test 1, 2 weeks after DPC sensitization. Documented treatment: therapeutic diphenylcyclopropenone sensitization with weekly scalp DPC. Unfractionated whole blood was the source of the extracted total RNA. Original processing methods: The number of TCRs in each sample had a median of approximately 90,000 and spanned about 23,224 to 700,000. Via MiXCR, TCRdb re-called the RACE reads, giving one row per CDR3 protein. TCRdb, not the authors, supplied the V and J calls. Here the sample spans tens of thousands of distinct CDR3 sequences, 11% being singletons.

This chain uses TRBV12-3 or TRBV12-4 with TRBJ2-1, with no clear D. The sequence was collected from a woman between 35 and 50 years old with alopecia areata. Some clones in this sample may be carry-over from other donors' samples. Sequencing used whole blood, obtained in connection with sensitization to the hapten diphenylcyclopropenone (DPC). DNA for the CDR3: TGTGCCAGCAGACTAATAGGGTCCTACAATGAGCAGTTCTTC. It yields the protein CASRLIGSYNEQFF.